This T cell receptor (beta chain) stems from a study of blood T cell repertoires in COVID-19. In the study overall: Donors in the United States, Italy and Spain gave samples during acute or convalescent COVID-19. Nucleic acid was either cDNA or gDNA, and it came from T cells, B-cell-depleted T cells, or PBMCs.

Germline assignment: CDR1 MNHEY and CDR2 SVGAGI. The CDR3 contains 13 residues. The J segment lost 5 bases and the V segment lost 11 bases, leaving 11 bases of the junction unmatched. In the original processing: Scientists estimated how many nucleated cells there were by amplifying reference gene primers. Produced via immunoSEQ multiplex PCR; TCRdb's table is partial and in-frame only. V and J calls and clone size are copied from that table; D and trimming were computed from the DNA. The sample records 200,000 to 250,000 clones, around nine tenths being singletons. This clonotype was sampled from a woman in her late teens or twenties who had recovered from COVID-19. The sequenced sample consisted of peripheral blood. V usage is TRBV6-5 and J usage is TRBJ1-2, with 7 bases aligning to TRBD1. The CDR3, as DNA: TGTGCCGCCAGGGACAGAGTTTCTTATGGCTACACCTTC. Translation gives CAARDRVSYGYTF.